These 17 T cell receptor beta chains were sequenced from one sample in a study of cytomegalovirus exposure and HLA in healthy donors. PCR employed 60 Vbeta and 13 Jbeta primers. TCRdb's table, derived via immunoSEQ multiplex PCR, lists solely in-frame clones and lacks some. Of roughly 98,000 clones listed, roughly 70% are singletons. Sequencing was carried out using PBMCs. The receptors come from a man over 45 in good health and CMV-seronegative.

This chain joins TRBV5-8 and TRBJ2-3, with 9 positions matching TRBD2. J gave up 6 bases and V 3 bases, and 11 bases lay outside the gene matches. Germline assignment: CDR1 SGHTS and CDR2 YDEGEE. This CDR3 region has 16 residues. CDR3 DNA: TGTGCCAGCAGCTGGATACGGGCGGGGGGGCCCGATACGCAGTATTTT. It translates to CASSWIRAGGPDTQYF.

By share of the sample, this clone is medium-sized. This chain connects TRBV7-9 to TRBJ1-3, with D possibly being TRBD1 (5 bases). CDR3 length: 12 residues. Germline-derived CDR1 and CDR2 are SEHNR and FQNEAQ (reference sequence). V was pared by 5 bases and J by 6 bases, with 8 bases between. CDR3 amino acids: CASSPTVNTIYF. CDR3 sequence (DNA): TGTGCCAGCAGCCCGACAGTAAACACCATATATTTT.

The gene calls are TRBV20-1 and TRBJ1-5; D call uncertain. The CDR3 loop spans 10 amino acids. Trimming removed 0 bases at V and 13 bases at J, with 7 bases between. Germline-derived CDR1 and CDR2 are DFQATT and SNEGSKA (reference sequence). CDR3: CSARDETQHF. The DNA for the CDR3 is TGCAGTGCTAGAGATGAGACACAGCATTTT.

This sequence joins TRBV21-1 and TRBJ2-1; no DNA check was done on the table's D call, TRBD2. TRBV21-1 constitutes a pseudogene. CDR3 size: 15 residues. As DNA, the CDR3 is TGTGCCAGCATCCCGACTAGCGGGCCCCCCCATGAGCAGTTCTTC. Amino acid sequence: CASIPTSGPPHEQFF.

The V gene is TRBV9, the J gene TRBJ1-4, with 10 positions matching TRBD1. With 0 bases clipped from V and 2 bases from J, the junction kept 7 bases outside the gene matches. This CDR3 spans 18 amino acids. Per germline, CDR1 SGDLS and CDR2 YYNGEE. The CDR3 region is CASSVAGTGASTNEKLFF. CDR3 bases: TGTGCCAGCAGCGTAGCCGGGACAGGGGCCAGTACTAATGAAAAACTGTTTTTT.

Only one count was recorded for this clone. The chain is built from TRBV6-5 and TRBJ1-2; D possibly corresponds to TRBD1 (6 bases). The CDR3 contains 13 residues. Germline loops: CDR1 MNHEY, CDR2 SVGAGI. The V and J ends lost 5 bases and 4 bases respectively, with 11 bases between them. The CDR3 DNA reads as TGTGCCAGCAGTGTGACAGGCCCCTATGGCTACACCTTC. This codes for CASSVTGPYGYTF.

The chain employs TRBV29-1 and TRBJ2-7, with D possibly being TRBD1 (5 bases). The V end was cut by 4 bases, the J end by 6 bases, with 10 bases between. Germline V gene sequence: CDR1 SQVTM, CDR2 ANQGSEA. The CDR3 covers 11 residues. As DNA, the CDR3 is TGCAGCGTTGCGCAGGGTCGCGAGCAGTACTTC. It is translated as CSVAQGREQYF.

This clone was detected only a few times. J is TRBJ1-5 and V is TRBV27; tentative D call: TRBD1 (5 bases). The V end was cut by 6 bases, the J end by 4 bases, with 13 bases between. Germline V gives CDR1 MNHEY, CDR2 SMNVEV (reference sequence). The CDR3 is 14 amino acids. For the CDR3, the DNA is TGTGCCAGCAGCCCAGGGATTATAAATCAGCCCCAGCATTTT. It translates to CASSPGIINQPQHF.

The chain carries TRBV7-9 and TRBJ2-5; TRBD1 might be the D (5 bases). The closer fit of TRBJ2-7 to the DNA end suggests the J call may be wrong. There are 16 residues in the CDR3. Germline V gene sequence: CDR1 SEHNR, CDR2 FQNEAQ (reference sequence). The CDR3 region has the DNA TGTGCCAGCAGCTTCTATTCAGGACACCGAAACTACGAGCAGTACTTC. Translated, it gives CASSFYSGHRNYEQYF.

This rearrangement joins TRBV28 to TRBJ2-3, with 8 bases aligning to TRBD2. The CDR3 extends over 16 amino acids. The V gene end was trimmed by 1 base and the J gene end by 4 bases; junction bases not matched to a gene: 7. CDR1 MDHEN and CDR2 SYDVKM come from the germline V gene. The CDR3 DNA follows: TGTGCCAGCAGTTTATCCGGGACTAGGGGCGCAGATACGCAGTATTTT. Its protein is CASSLSGTRGADTQYF.

V gene TRBV6-1 combines with J gene TRBJ1-5, with 10 positions matching TRBD1. CDR1 and CDR2 (germline): MNHNS, SASEGT. The V gene end was trimmed by 11 bases and the J gene end by 4 bases; junction bases not matched to a gene: 8. This CDR3 is 14 amino acids long. The CDR3 reads CASGTGDGNQPQHF. The CDR3 DNA sequence: TGTGCCTCCGGGACAGGGGACGGAAATCAGCCCCAGCATTTT.

The count of this clone is one. The genes are TRBV7-2 and TRBJ1-5; possible D gene TRBD1, 5 bases. Trimming stripped 5 bases from V and 5 bases from J, with 19 bases between. The CDR3 is 16 residues long. Germline CDR1 and CDR2: SGHTA and FQGNSA. The CDR3 loop is CASSPQGGDFDQPQHF. The DNA for the CDR3 is TGTGCCAGCAGCCCTCAGGGAGGTGATTTCGATCAGCCCCAGCATTTT.

This sequence joins TRBV11-2 and TRBJ1-6; 8 nucleotides agree with TRBD1. The V gene end was trimmed by 3 bases and the J gene end by 13 bases; junction bases not matched to a gene: 2. The CDR3 extends over 12 amino acids. CDR1 is SGHAT and CDR2 is FQNNGV in the germline V gene. CDR3 sequence: CASSFDRGPLHF. The CDR3 DNA reads as TGTGCCAGCAGCTTCGACAGGGGTCCCCTCCACTTT. Full variable domain (rest looked up from reference TRBV11-2 and TRBJ1-6): EAGVAQSPRYKIIEKRQSVAFWCNPISGHATLYWYQQILGQGPKLLIQFQNNGVVDDSQLPKDRFSAERLKGVDSTLKIQPAKLEDSAVYLCASSFDRGPLHFGNGTRLTVT.

In its sample, this clone was seen a few times. This chain joins TRBV2 and TRBJ2-3, with 9 positions matching TRBD2. Trimming took 6 bases from V and 3 from J; bases not matched to a gene: 10. CDR3 length: 16 amino acids. Germline V gene lookup returns CDR1 SNHLY and CDR2 FYNNEI. CDR3 bases: TGTGCCAGCAGGCGGACTCTAGCGGGGCGAACAGATACGCAGTATTTT. Encoded protein: CASRRTLAGRTDTQYF.

This clone appeared a few times. The chain is built from TRBV23-1 and TRBJ2-2; 9 bases agree with TRBD1. TRBV23-1 is reported as an ORF; its role is uncertain. The V segment lost 10 bases and the J segment 6 bases; nucleotides outside the gene matches: 12. The CDR3 spans 15 residues. The CDR3 is CANKTGQGAAGELFF. The CDR3 DNA follows: TGCGCCAATAAGACGGGACAGGGTGCGGCCGGGGAGCTGTTTTTT.

The J gene is TRBJ1-1, the V gene TRBV6-6, with TRBD1 as a possible D gene (5 bases). Looked up from germline, CDR1 is MNHNY and CDR2 is SVGAGI (reference sequence). CDR3 length: 14 amino acids. V gave up 6 bases and J gave up 5 bases, with 16 bases separating them. The CDR3 DNA is TGTGCCAGCAGCCCATCTGGGAAGGGGACTGAAGCTTTCTTT. Its protein is CASSPSGKGTEAFF.

The sample holds a few counts of this clone. This chain joins TRBV29-1 and TRBJ2-3, with D tentatively TRBD2 (6 bases). The CDR3 is made up of 14 amino acids. Germline assignment: CDR1 SQVTM and CDR2 ANQGSEA. The germline V and J ends were trimmed by 6 bases and 1 base, with 14 bases remaining between them. As DNA, the CDR3 is TGCAGCGTCCCAGTGCGGGGACGCACAGATACGCAGTATTTT. Translated, it gives CSVPVRGRTDTQYF.